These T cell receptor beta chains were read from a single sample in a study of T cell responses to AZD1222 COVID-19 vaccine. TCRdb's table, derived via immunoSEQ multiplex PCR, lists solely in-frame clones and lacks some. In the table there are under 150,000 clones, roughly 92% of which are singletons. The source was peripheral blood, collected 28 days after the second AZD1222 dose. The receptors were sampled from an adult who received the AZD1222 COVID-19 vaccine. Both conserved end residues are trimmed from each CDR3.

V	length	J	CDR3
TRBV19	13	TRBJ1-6	ASSIQGSRNSPLH
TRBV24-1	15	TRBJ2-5	ATSDLPTSGGQETQY
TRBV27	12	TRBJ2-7	ASSLSWGRGEQY
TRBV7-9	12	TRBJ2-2	ASSLGFTTGELF
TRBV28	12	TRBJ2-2	ASSLWGATGELF
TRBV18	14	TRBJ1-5	ASSAGQGLSNQPQH
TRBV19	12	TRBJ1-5	ASSIDTSNQPQH
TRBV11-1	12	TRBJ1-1	ASSHGRENTEAF
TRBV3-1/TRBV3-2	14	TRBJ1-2	ASSHQPTGANYGYT
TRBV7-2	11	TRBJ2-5	ASSSSGRETQY
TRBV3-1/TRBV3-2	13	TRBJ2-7	ASSPTSGRALEQY
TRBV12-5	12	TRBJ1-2	ASGLDRGFYGYT
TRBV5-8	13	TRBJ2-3	ASRHEAGPTDTQY
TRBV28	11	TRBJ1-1	ASSPGHHTEAF
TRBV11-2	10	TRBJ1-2	ASGMGGYGYT
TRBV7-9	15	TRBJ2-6	ASSLEHFLSGANVLT
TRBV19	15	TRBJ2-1	ASSIPPLAGGLNEQF
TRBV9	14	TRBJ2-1	ASSVEGQLPINEQF
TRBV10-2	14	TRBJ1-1	ASSVMIRTANTEAF
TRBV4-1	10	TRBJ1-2	ASSPAGVGYT
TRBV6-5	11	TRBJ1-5	ASSYGDNQPQH
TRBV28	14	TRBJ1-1	ASSLNPRGENTEAF
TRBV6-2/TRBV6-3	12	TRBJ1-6	ASSRRDQYAPLH
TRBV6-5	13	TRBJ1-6	ASSSGRSYNSPLH
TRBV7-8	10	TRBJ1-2	ASSPYRGGYT
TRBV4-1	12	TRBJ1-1	ASSQVQGITEAF
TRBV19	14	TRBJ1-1	ASSIDPVLWGTEAF
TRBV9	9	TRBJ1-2	ASSIPRGYT
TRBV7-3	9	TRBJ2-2	ASSSTGRLF
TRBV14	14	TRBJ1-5	ASSQAGTGGNQPQH
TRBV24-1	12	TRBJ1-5	ATSNLSRDTGEH
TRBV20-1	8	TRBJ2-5	SARDIGQY
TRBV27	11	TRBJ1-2	ASSPPNGVGYT
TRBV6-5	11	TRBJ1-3	ATQFSSGNTIY
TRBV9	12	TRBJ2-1	ASSVGLAGAEQF
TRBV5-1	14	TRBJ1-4	ASSLAPGQEREKLF
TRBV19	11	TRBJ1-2	ASSMDRDYGYT
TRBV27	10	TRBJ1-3	ASSLPGNTIY
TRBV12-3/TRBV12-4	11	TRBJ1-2	ASRSTGLKGYT
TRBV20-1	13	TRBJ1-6	SASSSSSYNSPLH
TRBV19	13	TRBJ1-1	ASSRADLRNTEAF
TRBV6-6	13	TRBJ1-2	ASSPQDSGFYGYT